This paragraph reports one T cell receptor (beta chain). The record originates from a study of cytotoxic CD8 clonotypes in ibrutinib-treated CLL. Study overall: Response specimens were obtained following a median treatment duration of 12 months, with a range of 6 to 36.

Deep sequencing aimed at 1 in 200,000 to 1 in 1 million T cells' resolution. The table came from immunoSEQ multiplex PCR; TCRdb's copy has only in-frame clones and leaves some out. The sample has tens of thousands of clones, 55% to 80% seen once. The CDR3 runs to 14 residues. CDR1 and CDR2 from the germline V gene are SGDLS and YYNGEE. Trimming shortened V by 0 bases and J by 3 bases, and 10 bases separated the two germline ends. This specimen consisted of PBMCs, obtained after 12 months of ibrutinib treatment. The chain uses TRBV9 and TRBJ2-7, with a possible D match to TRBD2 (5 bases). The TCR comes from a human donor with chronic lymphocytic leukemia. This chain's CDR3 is CASSVGGEDYEQYF. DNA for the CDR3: TGTGCCAGCAGCGTAGGGGGAGAGGACTACGAGCAGTACTTC.